A single sample gave rise to the 29 T cell receptor beta chains below, sequenced in a study of T cell responses to AZD1222 COVID-19 vaccine. The protocol was immunoSEQ multiplex PCR, while the TCRdb copy is restricted to in-frame clones and leaves out a portion. The sample has roughly 100,000 clones; around 90% are singletons. The starting material was peripheral blood, obtained on day 0 of AZD1222 vaccination. Receptor source: an adult in good health.

The chain uses TRBV10-3 and TRBJ2-2; D remains unclear. The germline CDR1 and CDR2 sequences are ENHRY and SYGVKD. With 0 bases removed from V and 2 bases from J, the gap between germline ends came to 10 bases. This CDR3 spans 16 amino acids. The CDR3 sequence is CAISESIAANTGELFF. The DNA of the CDR3 is TGTGCCATCAGTGAGTCGATCGCAGCTAACACCGGGGAGCTGTTTTTT.

This clone was found once. DNA for the CDR3: TGTGCCATCAGTGAGTCGGGAGTGCTCAATCAGCCCCAGCATTTT. This sequence encodes CAISESGVLNQPQHF. The chain has TRBV10-3 and TRBJ1-5; no clear D. Germline CDR1 ENHRY, CDR2 SYGVKD. The V and J ends lost 0 bases and 3 bases respectively, with 9 bases between them. The CDR3 totals 15 residues.

The rearrangement uses TRBV19 and TRBJ2-5, with 10 positions matching TRBD2. Per germline, CDR1 LNHDA and CDR2 SQIVND (reference sequence). The length of the CDR3 is 19 residues. V dropped 2 bases and J dropped 2; count of bases not matched to a gene: 14. CDR3 sequence (DNA): TGTGCCAGTAGTATAAACCCCCCAGCTAGCGGGGGAACTCAAGAGACCCAGTACTTC. This codes for CASSINPPASGGTQETQYF.

The chain recombines TRBV5-5 with TRBJ1-3; no clear D gene. V gave up 1 base and J gave up 0 bases, with 14 bases separating them. The CDR3 is 17 amino acids. CDR1 is SGHKS and CDR2 is YYEKEE in the germline V gene (reference sequence). Here the CDR3 reads CASSLSPTLISGNTIYF. The DNA of the CDR3 is TGTGCCAGCAGCTTGTCCCCGACCCTGATCTCTGGAAACACCATATATTTT.

The V call is TRBV3-1 (or the pseudogene TRBV3-2), the J call TRBJ2-1, with 14 bases identical to TRBD2. CDR3 length: 19 amino acids. Germline trimming cut 1 base from V and 3 bases from J; bases unmatched to any gene: 8. Germline CDR1 is LGHDT and CDR2 is YNNKEL (reference sequence). Here the CDR3 DNA reads TGTGCCAGCAGCCAAGGAGGGACTAGCGGGGGAACGGGCTACAATGAGCAGTTCTTC. Translating gives CASSQGGTSGGTGYNEQFF.

The V and J genes are TRBV6-1 and TRBJ1-1; D remains ambiguous. CDR1 and CDR2 (germline): MNHNS, SASEGT. Trimming left V 3 bases short and J 4 bases short, with 12 bases between. The CDR3 length is 14 residues. Here the CDR3 DNA reads TGTGCCAGCAGTGAGTCGTTAGGGCGCACTGAAGCTTTCTTT. This translates into CASSESLGRTEAFF.

The count of this clone is one. The chain combines TRBV10-3 with TRBJ2-7; D possibly corresponds to TRBD2 (6 bases). The CDR3 runs to 14 residues. V was pared by 2 bases and J by 0 bases, with 8 bases between. Germline CDR1 reads ENHRY; CDR2 reads SYGVKD. The CDR3 spells CAISEGGSSYEQYF. The CDR3, as DNA: TGTGCCATCAGTGAGGGGGGGAGCTCCTACGAGCAGTACTTC.

This chain uses TRBV19 with TRBJ2-7, with D maybe TRBD1 (5 bases). Germline loops: CDR1 LNHDA, CDR2 SQIVND (reference sequence). V was clipped by 6 bases and J by 0 bases, with 18 bases between them. The CDR3 has 16 amino acids. Written as DNA, the CDR3 is TGTGCCAGTAGACAGGCCGGGCGATCCCTCTCCTACGAGCAGTACTTC. Residues: CASRQAGRSLSYEQYF.

The V call is TRBV10-3, the J call TRBJ2-1; D is tentatively TRBD1 or TRBD2 (5 bases each). V gave up 3 bases and J gave up 8 bases, with 8 bases separating them. Germline CDR1 is ENHRY and CDR2 is SYGVKD. The CDR3 contains 12 residues. The CDR3: CAISDRGDEQFF. CDR3 in DNA: TGTGCCATCAGTGATAGGGGAGATGAGCAGTTCTTC.

The V gene is TRBV18, the J gene TRBJ2-2, with a possible D match to TRBD1 (6 bases). CDR3 length: 14 residues. V was shortened by 11 bases and J by 1 base, with 14 bases between the two germline ends. CDR1 and CDR2 (germline): KGHSH, LQKENI. CDR3 sequence reads: CAATGSGNTGELFF. Here the CDR3 DNA reads TGTGCCGCCACAGGGTCAGGGAACACCGGGGAGCTGTTTTTT. The complete variable domain, with remaining parts taken from reference TRBV18 and TRBJ2-2, reads NAGVMQNPRHLVRRRGQEARLRCSPMKGHSHVYWYRQLPEEGLKFMVYLQKENIIDESGMPKERFSAEFPKEGPSILRIQQVVRGDSAAYFCAATGSGNTGELFFGEGSRLTVL.

This sequence joins TRBV7-2 and TRBJ2-7; D is unresolved. Germline V gives CDR1 SGHTA, CDR2 FQGNSA. The length of the CDR3 is 11 residues. Trimming shortened V by 7 bases and J by 3 bases, and 7 bases separated the two germline ends. The CDR3 DNA sequence: TGTGCCAGCACCCGGAGCTACGAGCAGTACTTC. Its protein product is CASTRSYEQYF.

The gene calls are TRBV6-6 and TRBJ1-3; D ambiguous. The V end lost 2 bases, the J end lost 4 bases, and 3 bases lay between the germline ends. In germline, CDR1 is MNHNY, CDR2 SVGAGI (reference sequence). This CDR3 is 12 amino acids long. CDR3 protein: CASSYGGNTIYF. In DNA, the CDR3 is TGTGCCAGCAGTTACGGGGGAAACACCATATATTTT.

The gene calls are TRBV24-1 and TRBJ2-7; TRBD2 might be the D (6 bases). The V end lost 4 bases, the J end lost 6 bases, and 12 bases lay between the germline ends. This CDR3 region has 13 residues. Per the germline V gene, CDR1 is KGHDR and CDR2 is SFDVKD. DNA of the CDR3: TGTGCCACCAGTGACCTGACTAGTTCCGAGCAGTACTTC. It specifies CATSDLTSSEQYF.

The genes are TRBV9 and TRBJ2-1, with D perhaps TRBD1 or TRBD2 (5 bases each). There are 14 residues in the CDR3. Germline CDR1 SGDLS, CDR2 YYNGEE. V was cut by 7 bases and J by 10 bases, with 21 bases left in between. The CDR3 sequence is CASSVRALGVEQFF. The CDR3 nucleotides are TGTGCCAGCTCCGTTCGCGCATTGGGGGTAGAGCAGTTCTTC.

This chain uses TRBV18 with TRBJ2-3; possible D gene TRBD2, 5 bases. Trimming left V 3 bases short and J 4 bases short, with 11 bases between. Germline lookup yields CDR1 KGHSH and CDR2 LQKENI. The CDR3 runs to 14 residues. The CDR3 spells CASSPVDWADTQYF. The CDR3 nucleotides read TGTGCCAGCTCACCTGTGGACTGGGCAGATACGCAGTATTTT.

The gene calls are TRBV19 and TRBJ2-1, with 11 bases aligning to TRBD2. Germline V gives CDR1 LNHDA, CDR2 SQIVND (reference sequence). Losses at the gene ends were 7 bases for V and 5 bases for J; bases not matched to a gene: 13. This CDR3 region has 17 residues. The CDR3 nucleotides read TGTGCCAGTACTAAAGCAGCTAGCGGGAGGATCAACAATGAGCAGTTCTTC. This sequence encodes CASTKAASGRINNEQFF.

The chain recombines TRBV11-2 with TRBJ2-5; TRBD1 is a possible D gene (5 bases). Trimming removed 0 bases from V and 1 base from J, with 6 bases in between. The germline CDR1 and CDR2 sequences are SGHAT and FQNNGV. The CDR3 contains 14 residues. CDR3 amino acids: CASSLDRGQETQYF. The DNA of the CDR3 is TGTGCCAGCAGCTTAGATAGGGGCCAAGAGACCCAGTACTTC.

The chain carries TRBV30 and TRBJ1-1; maybe TRBD1 (5 bases). The CDR3 sequence is 12 residues long. The V gene lost 1 base and the J gene lost 4 bases, with 7 bases spanning the gap. CDR1 is GTSNPN and CDR2 is SVGIG in the germline V gene (reference sequence). The CDR3 sequence is CAWSAGGTEAFF. The CDR3 DNA reads TGTGCCTGGAGTGCGGGGGGCACTGAAGCTTTCTTT.

This clone came up once. This sequence joins TRBV7-2 and TRBJ1-2, with TRBD1 as a possible D gene (5 bases). The CDR3 sequence is 15 residues long. The V gene lost 6 bases and the J gene lost 0 bases, with 14 bases spanning the gap. Germline V gene sequence: CDR1 SGHTA, CDR2 FQGNSA. CDR3 sequence reads: CASRQTATTNYGYTF. The CDR3 DNA is TGTGCCAGCAGACAGACAGCGACCACTAACTATGGCTACACCTTC. Complete variable domain (other parts from reference TRBV7-2 and TRBJ1-2): GAGVSQSPSNKVTEKGKDVELRCDPISGHTALYWYRQSLGQGLEFLIYFQGNSAPDKSGLPSDRFSAERTGGSVSTLTIQRTQQEDSAVYLCASRQTATTNYGYTFGSGTRLTVV.

This clone was counted once. This chain joins TRBV19 and TRBJ1-3; D remains ambiguous. This CDR3 is 13 amino acids long. The germline V gene has CDR1 LNHDA and CDR2 SQIVND (reference sequence). V was shortened by 6 bases and J by 8 bases, with 14 bases between the two germline ends. The CDR3 DNA is TGTGCCAGTAGACTAGATATGGTGGACACCATATATTTT. As protein: CASRLDMVDTIYF.

The V call is TRBV27, the J call TRBJ1-4; unclear D gene. Per the germline V gene, CDR1 is MNHEY and CDR2 is SMNVEV (reference sequence). This CDR3 is 15 amino acids long. Trimming cost V 2 bases and J 8 bases, with 15 bases left between them. In DNA, the CDR3 is TGTGCCAGCAGTTTAGCCAAGGGCCCTGGGGAAAAACTGTTTTTT. Its protein product is CASSLAKGPGEKLFF.

This clone was found once. The J gene is TRBJ2-3, the V gene TRBV9, with 8 bases aligning to TRBD2. Germline lookup yields CDR1 SGDLS and CDR2 YYNGEE. V lost 2 bases and J lost 1; bases outside the gene matches: 0. This CDR3 region has 14 residues. CDR3 region: CASSVSGGTDTQYF. The CDR3, as DNA: TGTGCCAGCAGCGTTAGCGGGGGCACAGATACGCAGTATTTT.

The V gene is TRBV19, the J gene TRBJ2-7; TRBD1 or TRBD2 may be the D gene (5 bases each). Germline-derived CDR1 and CDR2 are LNHDA and SQIVND (reference sequence). There are 15 residues in the CDR3. The V end lost 0 bases, the J end lost 7 bases, and 16 bases lay between the germline ends. This CDR3 reads CASSIDFDRRGEQYF. CDR3 DNA sequence: TGTGCCAGTAGTATAGATTTCGACAGAAGAGGGGAGCAGTACTTC. The full variable domain, in which reference TRBV19 and TRBJ2-7 provide the parts outside the CDR3, is DGGITQSPKYLFRKEGQNVTLSCEQNLNHDAMYWYRQDPGQGLRLIYYSQIVNDFQKGDIAEGYSVSREKKESFPLTVTSAQKNPTAFYLCASSIDFDRRGEQYFGPGTRLTVT.

At least ten counts were recorded for this clone. The chain is built from TRBV6-5 and TRBJ2-7, with a possible D match to TRBD1 (6 bases). CDR1 MNHEY and CDR2 SVGAGI come from the germline V gene. V gave up 2 bases and J gave up 10 bases, with 15 bases separating them. The CDR3 is 13 amino acids. For the CDR3, the DNA is TGTGCCAGCAGTTACGGAACAGGGCTAGACCAGTACTTC. This encodes CASSYGTGLDQYF.

This chain joins TRBV10-3 and TRBJ2-3; 9 bases agree with TRBD1. CDR3 length equals 14 residues. J lost 6 bases, V lost 6 bases, and 7 bases had no gene match. The V gene's germline CDR1 is ENHRY and CDR2 SYGVKD. The CDR3 DNA reads TGTGCCATCAGGGGACAGGGAGATGGTGATACGCAGTATTTT. Residues: CAIRGQGDGDTQYF.

The chain is built from TRBV28 and TRBJ1-2; D ambiguous. The CDR3 is 13 amino acids. Trimming pared 10 bases from V and 0 bases from J, leaving 12 bases between. From germline, CDR1 is MDHEN and CDR2 SYDVKM. CDR3 DNA sequence: TGTGCCACCCCGGACCGTACTAACTATGGCTACACCTTC. Translated: CATPDRTNYGYTF.

The chain links TRBV14 to TRBJ1-2; TRBD1 is a possible D gene (6 bases). The CDR3 totals 15 residues. Trimming pared 7 bases from V and 2 bases from J, leaving 17 bases between. CDR1 SGHDN and CDR2 FVKESK come from the germline V gene. The CDR3 here is CASTPMGTGNYGYTF. The DNA for the CDR3 is TGTGCCAGCACGCCTATGGGTACAGGGAACTATGGCTACACCTTC.

The V call is TRBV12-5, the J call TRBJ2-1; 10 bases map to TRBD1. In germline, CDR1 is LGHNT, CDR2 FRNRAP. V dropped 5 bases and J dropped 9; count of bases not matched to a gene: 4. CDR3 length: 13 residues. CDR3 sequence: CASGRQGATEQFF. CDR3 DNA: TGTGCTAGTGGTAGACAGGGGGCGACTGAGCAGTTCTTC. Filled out from reference TRBV12-5 and TRBJ2-1, the complete variable domain reads DARVTQTPRHKVTEMGQEVTMRCQPILGHNTVFWYRQTMMQGLELLAYFRNRAPLDDSGMPKDRFSAEMPDATLATLKIQPSEPRDSAVYFCASGRQGATEQFFGPGTRLTVL.

The chain recombines TRBV10-3 with TRBJ2-1; D not certain. Germline V gene lookup returns CDR1 ENHRY and CDR2 SYGVKD. The CDR3 runs 12 residues. Trimming took 4 bases from V and 4 from J, leaving 5 bases between them. CDR3 region: CAISAQYNEQFF. The CDR3 DNA is TGTGCCATCAGTGCGCAGTACAATGAGCAGTTCTTC.